This TCR beta chain was observed in a study of OX40 agonist ivuxolimab in advanced cancers. The germline V gene encodes CDR1 SGDLS and CDR2 YYNGEE. V lost 5 bases to trimming and J lost 8 bases; unmatched junction nucleotides: 9. CDR3 length: 15 amino acids. Assay used: immunoSEQ multiplex PCR; TCRdb lists only in-frame clones, some missing. Altogether tens of thousands of clones are present, 81% being singletons, with the ten largest covering 23%. This material consisted of CD4+ or CD8+ T cells sorted from blood, taken in a trial of the OX40 agonist ivuxolimab. The TCR comes from an adult with an advanced solid tumor such as melanoma, head and neck, liver or kidney cancer. The gene calls are TRBV9 and TRBJ2-1; 11 bases line up with TRBD1. DNA of the CDR3: TGTGCCAGCAGTTTCGCCGGGACAGGGGGGGATGAGCAGTTCTTC. This sequence encodes CASSFAGTGGDEQFF.